The 9 T cell receptor beta chains given below trace back to one sample, sequenced in a study of tumor and adjacent non-tumor tissue in lung cancer. The library came from three nested PCR rounds adapted from ARM-PCR protocols. MiXCR was run by TCRdb on the multiplex PCR reads, yielding one entry per CDR3 protein. The table includes about 110,000 distinct CDR3 sequences, under 90% detected once. This sample's RNA came from whole unsorted tissue. Sequences were obtained from lung tumor tissue. These receptors were obtained from a man between 65 and 85 years old with non-small cell lung cancer.

A note on this clonotype: The conserved phenylalanine or tryptophan is not found at the CDR3 terminus, so this likely reflects a read error. The DNA is omitted, as the CDR3 cannot be located on it reliably, and the CDR3 follows TCRdb's listing. J is TRBJ1-1 and V is TRBV4-3; TRBD1, the table's D call, lacks a check against the DNA. The CDR3 is made up of 14 amino acids, end residues included. Germline CDR1 and CDR2: LGHNA and YSLEER. This chain's CDR3 is CVSSQDLGDGKAYY.

Regarding this clonotype: A read error is likely, as this CDR3 ends without the conserved phenylalanine or tryptophan. The rearrangement uses TRBV11-2 and TRBJ2-1; D may be TRBD1 or TRBD2 (5 bases each). CDR1 and CDR2 (germline): SGHAT, FQNNGV. The CDR3 is 14 residues long. The CDR3: CASSLARQYNEQFL. For the CDR3, the DNA is TGCGCCAGCAGTTTAGCGAGACAGTACAATGAGCAGTTCTTA.

The chain uses TRBV7-9 and TRBJ1-2, with 8 bases aligning to TRBD1. Losses at the gene ends were 9 bases for V and 1 base for J; bases not matched to a gene: 10. This CDR3 is built from 15 residues. Germline values: CDR1 SEHNR, CDR2 FQNEAQ (reference sequence). CDR3 sequence reads: CASIVKQGDNYGYTF. The CDR3 coding sequence is TGTGCCAGTATCGTCAAACAGGGGGATAACTATGGCTACACCTTC.

About this clonotype itself: The germline gene is not matched at one end of the junction; a read error may be the cause. The V call is TRBV12-5, the J call TRBJ2-4; 10 bases align to TRBD1. Germline V gene sequence: CDR1 LGHNT, CDR2 FRNRAP. The CDR3 totals 17 residues. CDR3 amino acids: CARGPDRGLRAINIQYF. The CDR3 DNA is TGTGCTAGAGGTCCGGACAGGGGGTTACGAGCCATAAACATTCAGTACTTC.

The genes are TRBV6-6 and TRBJ1-3, with D possibly being TRBD1 (5 bases). Germline V gene data show CDR1 as MNHNY and CDR2 as SVGAGI (reference sequence). Trimming shortened V by 4 bases and J by 0 bases, and 16 bases separated the two germline ends. The CDR3 is 17 amino acids. The CDR3 is CASSFVGTANSGNTIYF. The CDR3 region has the DNA TGTGCCAGCAGTTTCGTTGGGACTGCCAACTCTGGAAACACCATATATTTT.

This clonotype is labeled medium-sized. The chain recombines TRBV6-5 with TRBJ1-2; D is possibly TRBD1 (5 bases). The V end was cut by 1 base, the J end by 0 bases, with 9 bases between. Germline loops: CDR1 MNHEY, CDR2 SVGAGI. The CDR3 sequence is 15 residues long. This CDR3 reads CASSYFAGPNYGYTF. CDR3 in DNA: TGTGCCAGCAGTTACTTTGCAGGGCCTAACTATGGCTACACCTTC.

Details on this clonotype: With a much larger clone just one base away, this may be a read error. The V call is TRBV28, the J call TRBJ1-2, with 7 bases identical to TRBD1. The CDR3 contains 14 residues. CDR1 is MDHEN, CDR2 SYDVKM, per germline. CDR3 nucleotide sequence: TGTACCAGCAGGCGCGGGACAGTTATCTATGGCTACACCTTC. Protein: CTSRRGTVIYGYTF.

Comment on this clonotype: A junction end diverges from the germline sequence, so it may reflect a read error. The V and J genes are TRBV20-1 and TRBJ2-2; D gene uncertain. The germline gives CDR1 DFQATT, CDR2 SNEGSKA (reference sequence). CDR3 size: 14 residues. The CDR3 sequence: CSVRDPDHTGELFF. The CDR3 coding sequence is TGCAGTGTTAGAGATCCCGACCACACCGGGGAGCTGTTTTTT.

This clonotype was observed a handful of times. The junction and the germline gene differ at one end; a read error may be behind it. The chain couples TRBV20-1 to TRBJ2-2; D perhaps matches TRBD2 (5 bases). The CDR3 is 17 amino acids. Germline CDR1 reads DFQATT; CDR2 reads SNEGSKA (reference sequence). CDR3 DNA: TGTGGTGCTAGAGGTGGGAGTGCAGGAGTGGGCACCGGGGAGCTGTTTTTT. It specifies CGARGGSAGVGTGELFF.